The T cell receptor beta chain described here comes from a study of chemoradiotherapy in HPV16-positive cancers. CDR1 and CDR2 from the germline V gene are SGHRS and YFSETQ. The CDR3 loop spans 15 amino acids. Trimming removed 0 bases at V and 6 bases at J, with 13 bases between. Sequenced by immunoSEQ multiplex PCR; TCRdb stores in-frame clones only, minus some. The table lists 20,000 to 25,000 clones, approximately 89% of them singletons. The sequence came from a human donor with HPV-associated anogenital cancer. The rearrangement links TRBV5-1 to TRBJ2-1, with a weak D call TRBD1 (6 bases). The specimen comprised blood, sampled from a patient who underwent chemoradiotherapy. The CDR3 region is CASSLGQVMGNEQFF. The CDR3, as DNA: TGCGCCAGCAGCTTGGGACAGGTAATGGGCAATGAGCAGTTCTTC.